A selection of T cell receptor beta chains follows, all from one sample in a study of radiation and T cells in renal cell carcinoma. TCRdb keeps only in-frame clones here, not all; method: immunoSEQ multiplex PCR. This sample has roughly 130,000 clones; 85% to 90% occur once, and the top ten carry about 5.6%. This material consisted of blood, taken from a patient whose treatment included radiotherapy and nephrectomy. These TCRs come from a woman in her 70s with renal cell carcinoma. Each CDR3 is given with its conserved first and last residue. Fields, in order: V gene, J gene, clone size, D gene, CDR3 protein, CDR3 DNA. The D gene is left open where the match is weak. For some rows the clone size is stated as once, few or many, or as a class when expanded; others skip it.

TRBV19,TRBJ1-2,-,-,CASSIQGAGYTF,TGTGCCAGTAGTATACAGGGAGCTGGCTACACCTTC
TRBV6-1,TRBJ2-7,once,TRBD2,CASSDSGLVSEQYF,TGTGCCAGCAGTGATTCGGGACTAGTGTCCGAGCAGTACTTC
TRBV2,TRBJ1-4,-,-,CASSEADTTNEKLFF,TGTGCCAGCAGTGAAGCCGACACAACTAATGAAAAACTGTTTTTT
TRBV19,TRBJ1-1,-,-,CASTQGIGTEAFF,TGTGCCAGTACTCAGGGGATTGGTACTGAAGCTTTCTTT
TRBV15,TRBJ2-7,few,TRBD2,CATSRVLAGDYEQYF,TGTGCCACCAGCAGAGTTCTAGCGGGGGACTACGAGCAGTACTTC
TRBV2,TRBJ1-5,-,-,CASSDDFNQPQHF,TGTGCCAGCAGCGATGACTTCAATCAGCCCCAGCATTTT
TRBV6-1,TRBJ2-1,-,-,CASSERPNEQFF,TGTGCCAGCAGTGAACGGCCCAATGAGCAGTTCTTC
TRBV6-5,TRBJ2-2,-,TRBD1,CASSRQGSNTGELFF,TGTGCCAGCAGTAGACAGGGATCCAACACCGGGGAGCTGTTTTTT
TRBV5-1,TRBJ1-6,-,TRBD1,CASSFGQVSSYNSPLHF,TGCGCCAGCAGCTTTGGACAGGTCAGCTCCTATAATTCACCCCTCCACTTT
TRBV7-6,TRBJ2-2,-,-,CASSLARAAGELFF,TGTGCCAGCAGCTTAGCCAGGGCCGCCGGGGAGCTGTTTTTT
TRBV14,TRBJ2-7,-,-,CASSQTDREQYF,TGTGCCAGCAGCCAAACTGACAGGGAGCAGTACTTC
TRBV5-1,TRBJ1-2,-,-,CASSSSSGYTF,TGCGCCAGCAGCTCCTCTTCCGGCTACACCTTC
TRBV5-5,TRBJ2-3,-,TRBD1,CASSLGTGPQYF,TGTGCCAGCAGCTTGGGGACAGGGCCGCAGTATTTT
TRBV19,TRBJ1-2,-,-,CASSQNRDPNYGYTF,TGTGCCAGTAGTCAAAATCGGGACCCAAATTATGGCTACACCTTC
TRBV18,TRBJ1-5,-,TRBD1,CASSLTTGVGNQPQHF,TGTGCCAGCTCACTGACAACAGGGGTAGGCAATCAGCCCCAGCATTTT
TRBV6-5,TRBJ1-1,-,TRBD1,CASSLGGPGTEAFF,TGTGCCAGCAGTTTAGGGGGCCCGGGGACTGAAGCTTTCTTT
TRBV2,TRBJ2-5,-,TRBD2,CASSSRGGYQETQYF,TGTGCCAGCAGTTCGCGGGGGGGGTACCAAGAGACCCAGTACTTC
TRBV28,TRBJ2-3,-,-,CASTGTRGRAQYF,TGTGCCTCTACCGGGACTCGTGGTCGGGCGCAGTATTTT